Below, 32 T cell receptor beta chains from the same sample are listed, as sequenced in a study of PD-L1 blockade in urothelial cancer. Sequencing was performed with immunoSEQ multiplex PCR; in TCRdb, only in-frame clones are kept and a portion is missing. The table lists about 63,000 clones, roughly 76% of them singletons. Time point denoted: pretreatment peripheral blood. The source was PBMCs, collected around atezolizumab (anti-PD-L1) treatment. The receptors stem from a man between 65 and 80 years old with urothelial cancer.

The chain is built from TRBV15 and TRBJ2-1; maybe TRBD2 (6 bases). The germline V gene encodes CDR1 LNHNV and CDR2 YYDKDF (reference sequence). V was pared by 0 bases and J by 0 bases, with 9 bases between. This CDR3 has 16 amino acids. The CDR3: CATSRDIGGSYNEQFF. The DNA for the CDR3 is TGTGCCACCAGCAGAGATATCGGGGGCTCCTACAATGAGCAGTTCTTC.

A single count supports this clone. The chain employs TRBV19 and TRBJ1-1, with 11 bases aligning to TRBD1. The V and J ends lost 5 bases and 6 bases, in that order; junction bases with no gene match: 5. The CDR3 is 14 residues long. CDR1 and CDR2 from the germline V gene are LNHDA and SQIVND (reference sequence). The CDR3 sequence: CASSSGQGVPEAFF. DNA for the CDR3: TGTGCCAGTAGTTCGGGACAGGGGGTACCTGAAGCTTTCTTT.

The genes are TRBV7-2 and TRBJ2-1; 7 positions match TRBD2. V lost 3 bases to trimming and J lost 8 bases; unmatched junction nucleotides: 4. This CDR3 spans 13 amino acids. The germline V gene encodes CDR1 SGHTA and CDR2 FQGNSA. CDR3 amino acids: CASSLGGRDEQFF. CDR3 nucleotides: TGTGCCAGCAGCTTGGGAGGGCGGGATGAGCAGTTCTTC.

The chain uses TRBV5-1 and TRBJ1-1; 8 bases align to TRBD1. Germline lookup yields CDR1 SGHRS and CDR2 YFSETQ. The CDR3 is 14 amino acids. V lost 4 bases and J lost 1; bases outside the gene matches: 3. CDR3 protein: CASSPGTGNTEAFF. The CDR3 DNA follows: TGCGCCAGCAGCCCTGGGACAGGGAACACTGAAGCTTTCTTT.

The chain combines TRBV7-8 with TRBJ2-1; 7 nucleotides line up with TRBD2. There are 14 residues in the CDR3. Trimming cost V 2 bases and J 4 bases; bases outside gene matches: 2. Germline CDR1 is SGHVS and CDR2 is FQNEAQ. In DNA, the CDR3 is TGTGCCAGCAGCTTAAGCGGGGTATACAATGAGCAGTTCTTC. Translation gives CASSLSGVYNEQFF. The whole variable domain, filled in from reference TRBV7-8 and TRBJ2-1, reads GAGVSQSPRYKVAKRGQDVALRCDPISGHVSLFWYQQALGQGPEFLTYFQNEAQLDKSGLPSDRFFAERPEGSVSTLKIQRTQQEDSAVYLCASSLSGVYNEQFFGPGTRLTVL.

The rearrangement joins TRBV6-6 to TRBJ2-7, with 8 bases matching TRBD1. The CDR3 contains 16 residues. V shed 7 bases, J shed 3 bases, and the junction held 14 bases outside the gene matches. The germline V gene encodes CDR1 MNHNY and CDR2 SVGAGI (reference sequence). The CDR3 coding sequence is TGTGCCAGCACCTCCGGACAGGGTAGGGGCGGCTACGAGCAGTACTTC. Protein sequence: CASTSGQGRGGYEQYF.

CDR3 loop: CASSSKSQGVQETQYF. CDR3 in DNA: TGTGCCAGCTCGTCTAAATCACAGGGGGTACAAGAGACCCAGTACTTC. The chain employs TRBV18 and TRBJ2-5, with TRBD1 matching over 8 bases. The junction had 11 bases not matched to a gene; V was cut back by 6 bases and J by 2 bases. CDR3 size: 16 residues. Germline V gene lookup returns CDR1 KGHSH and CDR2 LQKENI.

The chain carries TRBV7-3 and TRBJ2-7; D gene uncertain. The CDR3 spans 15 residues. Germline assignment: CDR1 SGHTA and CDR2 FQGTGA. V shed 1 base and J shed 4 bases, with 14 bases lying between them. The CDR3 sequence is CASSLNPGPYYEQYF. CDR3 DNA sequence: TGTGCCAGCAGCTTAAATCCGGGTCCGTATTACGAGCAGTACTTC.

The chain has TRBV2 and TRBJ2-6; the D gene is possibly TRBD2 (6 bases). CDR1 SNHLY and CDR2 FYNNEI come from the germline V gene. The CDR3 spans 12 residues. V was clipped by 8 bases and J by 9 bases, with 11 bases between them. The CDR3 DNA reads TGTGCCAGCGGAGGGTCGGGCAACGTCCTGACTTTC. This sequence encodes CASGGSGNVLTF.

On this clone: The junction shows a germline mismatch at one end, possibly a read error. V usage is TRBV6-1 and J usage is TRBJ2-5, with D perhaps matching TRBD2 (7 bases). Germline assignment: CDR1 MNHNS and CDR2 SASEGT. This CDR3 is built from 16 residues. As DNA, the CDR3 is TGTGCCAGCAGTGAGTTGCGGGGGCTGGACCAAGAGGCCCAGTACTTC. Protein: CASSELRGLDQEAQYF.

In this sample, this clone turned up once. This sample includes further DNA sequences coding for the same CDR3. V usage is TRBV27 and J usage is TRBJ2-5; TRBD1 matches at 7 bases. V was pared by 5 bases and J by 2 bases, with 11 bases of the junction left unmatched. The V gene's germline CDR1 is MNHEY and CDR2 SMNVEV (reference sequence). The CDR3 is made up of 16 amino acids. CDR3 amino acids: CASSLYRDRIQETQYF. CDR3 sequence (DNA): TGTGCCAGCAGTCTCTACCGGGACAGAATTCAAGAGACCCAGTACTTC.

The rearrangement links TRBV6-1 to TRBJ2-1; 8 nucleotides align to TRBD2. Germline trimming cut 6 bases from V and 12 bases from J; bases unmatched to any gene: 7. In germline, CDR1 is MNHNS, CDR2 SASEGT. CDR3 size: 12 residues. The CDR3 DNA reads TGTGCCAGCAGCATAGCGGGGAGCGCGCAGTTCTTC. Its translation: CASSIAGSAQFF.

The chain carries TRBV11-1 and TRBJ2-5; possibly TRBD2 for D (6 bases). The V end lost 3 bases, the J end lost 1 base, and 15 bases lay between the germline ends. This CDR3 has 16 amino acids. Germline assignment: CDR1 SGHAT and CDR2 FQDESV (reference sequence). The CDR3 region has the DNA TGTGCCAGCAGCTTGTCGTTTGGAGGGTTCCAAGAGACCCAGTACTTC. This translates into CASSLSFGGFQETQYF.

This chain links TRBV5-1 with TRBJ1-1; a weak D match, TRBD1 (6 bases). CDR1 and CDR2 from the germline V gene are SGHRS and YFSETQ. The CDR3 is made up of 15 amino acids. The V and J ends lost 4 bases and 2 bases respectively, with 15 bases between them. In DNA, the CDR3 is TGCGCCAGCAGCGGATACAGGGAGGGAAACACTGAAGCTTTCTTT. This translates into CASSGYREGNTEAFF.

The CDR3: CASSLTGGGAGSDGYTF. The CDR3 nucleotides are TGTGCCAGCAGCTTAACGGGCGGGGGCGCGGGTTCGGATGGCTACACCTTC. The chain carries TRBV7-3 and TRBJ1-2; TRBD1 might be the D (6 bases). Trimming pared 0 bases from V and 6 bases from J, leaving 20 bases between. This CDR3 comprises 17 residues. Germline V lookup: CDR1 SGHTA, CDR2 FQGTGA.

This clone was recorded once. The J gene is TRBJ2-3, the V gene TRBV5-5, with 11 bases matching TRBD2. V was pared by 4 bases and J by 4 bases, with 11 bases of the junction left unmatched. Germline V gene lookup returns CDR1 SGHKS and CDR2 YYEKEE (reference sequence). The CDR3 contains 17 residues. In DNA form, the CDR3 reads TGTGCCAGCAGCCTACTTAGCGGGGGGGCCGTCTCAGATACGCAGTATTTT. Protein sequence: CASSLLSGGAVSDTQYF. Using reference TRBV5-5 and TRBJ2-3 for the parts outside the CDR3, the full variable domain is DAGVTQSPTHLIKTRGQQVTLRCSPISGHKSVSWYQQVLGQGPQFIFQYYEKEERGRGNFPDRFSARQFPNYSSELNVNALLLGDSALYLCASSLLSGGAVSDTQYFGPGTRLTVL.

The CDR3 DNA reads TGTGCCAGCAGTGAAAGTACAATAAATCAGCCCCAGCATTTT. Amino acids: CASSESTINQPQHF. The rearrangement joins TRBV2 to TRBJ1-5; D is uncertain. Between the trimmed V and J ends, which lost 2 bases and 4 bases, there was a span of 9 bases. The germline V gene has CDR1 SNHLY and CDR2 FYNNEI. The CDR3 length is 14 residues.

This clone is categorized as medium-sized. The V call is TRBV4-3, the J call TRBJ2-2, with TRBD2 matching 10 bases. J was trimmed by 7 bases and V by 0 bases; bases with no gene match: 5. Germline values: CDR1 LGHNA, CDR2 YSLEER. CDR3 length: 16 residues. CDR3 amino acids: CASSQEPAGGVGELFF. The CDR3 DNA follows: TGCGCCAGCAGCCAAGAACCAGCGGGAGGGGTCGGGGAGCTGTTTTTT.

This sequence joins TRBV2 and TRBJ1-3; TRBD1 matches at 7 bases. CDR1 SNHLY and CDR2 FYNNEI come from the germline V gene. The CDR3 extends over 15 amino acids. Germline trimming cut 7 bases from V and 0 bases from J; bases unmatched to any gene: 6. DNA of the CDR3: TGTGCCAGCACCGAAAGGACAGGCTCTGGAAACACCATATATTTT. This encodes CASTERTGSGNTIYF.

This clone has only a few counts. The chain employs TRBV7-2 and TRBJ2-1; weak D call: TRBD1 (5 bases). CDR1 SGHTA and CDR2 FQGNSA come from the germline V gene. V was cut by 5 bases and J by 5 bases, with 7 bases left in between. This CDR3 is 12 amino acids long. As DNA, the CDR3 is TGTGCCAGCAGCACACAGGACAATGAGCAGTTCTTC. Encoded protein: CASSTQDNEQFF. The complete variable domain, with remaining parts taken from reference TRBV7-2 and TRBJ2-1, reads GAGVSQSPSNKVTEKGKDVELRCDPISGHTALYWYRQSLGQGLEFLIYFQGNSAPDKSGLPSDRFSAERTGGSVSTLTIQRTQQEDSAVYLCASSTQDNEQFFGPGTRLTVL.

Only a few counts were recorded for this clone. The chain is built from TRBV9 and TRBJ1-3, with D unclear. Trimming pared 3 bases from V and 8 bases from J, leaving 12 bases between. This CDR3 contains 13 residues. CDR1 and CDR2 from the germline V gene are SGDLS and YYNGEE. CDR3 amino acids: CASSADWRDTIYF. The CDR3 DNA reads as TGTGCCAGCAGCGCGGACTGGAGGGACACCATATATTTT. Using reference TRBV9 and TRBJ1-3 for the parts outside the CDR3, the full variable domain is DSGVTQTPKHLITATGQRVTLRCSPRSGDLSVYWYQQSLDQGLQFLIQYYNGEERAKGNILERFSAQQFPDLHSELNLSSLELGDSALYFCASSADWRDTIYFGEGSWLTVV.

There are a few counts of this clone. The chain uses TRBV11-2 and TRBJ2-2; D may be TRBD1 (5 bases). CDR3 size: 15 residues. The ends were cut back, 5 bases at V and 1 base at J, with 11 bases in the middle. CDR1 and CDR2 from the germline V gene are SGHAT and FQNNGV. The CDR3 protein is CASSPGRVNTGELFF. Written as DNA, the CDR3 is TGTGCCAGCAGCCCGGGCAGGGTGAACACCGGGGAGCTGTTTTTT.

V and J are TRBV6-1 and TRBJ2-5; 9 bases align to TRBD2. In germline, CDR1 is MNHNS, CDR2 SASEGT. This CDR3 has 16 residues. The trim removed 3 bases at V and 1 base at J, leaving 6 bases unmatched. CDR3 nucleotide sequence: TGTGCCAGCAGTGAGGGGCTAGCGGGGTTCCAAGAGACCCAGTACTTC. Its protein product is CASSEGLAGFQETQYF.

V gene TRBV9 combines with J gene TRBJ2-2; 7 nucleotides agree with TRBD1. V lost 4 bases to trimming and J lost 1 base; unmatched junction nucleotides: 7. CDR1 is SGDLS and CDR2 is YYNGEE in the germline V gene. The CDR3 runs to 16 residues. CDR3 sequence reads: CASSPSDRMNTGELFF. The CDR3 DNA sequence: TGTGCCAGCAGCCCTTCGGACAGGATGAACACCGGGGAGCTGTTTTTT.

The chain couples TRBV27 to TRBJ1-5, with D hard to call. Germline V lookup: CDR1 MNHEY, CDR2 SMNVEV (reference sequence). Trimming shortened V by 5 bases and J by 0 bases, and 11 bases separated the two germline ends. The CDR3 is made up of 15 amino acids. This CDR3 is CASSAFGVSNQPQHF. DNA for the CDR3: TGTGCCAGCAGTGCCTTCGGGGTTAGCAATCAGCCCCAGCATTTT.

The chain employs TRBV18 and TRBJ2-1, with 9 bases fitting TRBD2. The CDR3 extends over 14 amino acids. V gave up 2 bases and J gave up 7 bases; unmatched junction bases: 3. Looked up from germline, CDR1 is KGHSH and CDR2 is LQKENI. CDR3 DNA: TGTGCCAGCTCACCAAGACTAGCGGTAAATGAGCAGTTCTTC. This encodes CASSPRLAVNEQFF.

The V and J genes are TRBV5-1 and TRBJ1-4, with D uncertain. The ends were cut back, 3 bases at V and 7 bases at J, with 13 bases in the middle. CDR1 and CDR2 from the germline V gene are SGHRS and YFSETQ. This CDR3 is built from 14 residues. For the CDR3, the DNA is TGCGCCAGCAGCTCCGGACTGTCGGGTGAAAAACTGTTTTTT. Its translation: CASSSGLSGEKLFF.

This chain joins TRBV9 and TRBJ2-1; 7 bases map to TRBD2. Germline CDR1 SGDLS, CDR2 YYNGEE. V lost 0 bases and J lost 9; bases outside the gene matches: 9. CDR3 size: 15 residues. Here the CDR3 DNA reads TGTGCCAGCAGCGTAGTTAGCGGGCCCTTGGCTGAGCAGTTCTTC. It codes for CASSVVSGPLAEQFF.

This clone occurred once. This chain links TRBV7-9 with TRBJ2-1; 8 bases are shared with TRBD1. This CDR3 region has 14 residues. From germline, CDR1 is SEHNR and CDR2 FQNEAQ (reference sequence). Unmatched junction bases numbered 5, after V lost 5 bases and J lost 5 bases. CDR3 loop: CASSPGQVNNEQFF. The CDR3, as DNA: TGTGCCAGCAGCCCGGGACAGGTAAACAATGAGCAGTTCTTC.

V and J are TRBV13 and TRBJ2-1; 7 positions agree with TRBD2. The length of the CDR3 is 16 residues. Germline V CDR1 and CDR2: PRHDT, FYEKMQ (reference sequence). The V gene end was trimmed by 5 bases and the J gene end by 4 bases; junction bases not matched to a gene: 11. CDR3 in amino acids: CASSPLEAGEYNEQFF. For the CDR3, the DNA is TGTGCCAGCAGCCCGCTTGAGGCGGGGGAGTACAATGAGCAGTTCTTC.

This clone was counted once. The chain joins TRBV4-1 to TRBJ2-7; 8 bases align to TRBD1. Trimming removed 3 bases from V and 0 bases from J; junction bases left unmatched: 4. Germline CDR1 MGHRA, CDR2 YSYEKL. The CDR3 runs to 15 residues. Here the CDR3 reads CASSHPGQVSYEQYF. The CDR3 nucleotides read TGCGCCAGCAGCCACCCGGGACAGGTCTCCTACGAGCAGTACTTC.

This clone appeared once. The rearrangement joins TRBV4-3 to TRBJ2-7; D is perhaps TRBD2 (5 bases). V was shortened by 0 bases and J by 2 bases, with 11 bases between the two germline ends. The CDR3 runs to 15 residues. The V gene's germline CDR1 is LGHNA and CDR2 YSLEER. CDR3 sequence reads: CASSQDLEVTYEQYF. The CDR3, as DNA: TGCGCCAGCAGCCAAGATTTGGAGGTGACCTACGAGCAGTACTTC.